What follows is one T cell receptor (beta chain) and its context. Its antigen is undetermined. These data originate in a study of T cell responses to AZD1222 COVID-19 vaccine. Study results and caveats: Seropositive at baseline were only six AZD1222 recipients.

The CDR3 totals 13 residues. V lost 2 bases, J lost 0 bases, and 5 bases lay in between. Germline V gene sequence: CDR1 MNHEY, CDR2 SVGEGT. The protocol was immunoSEQ multiplex PCR, while the TCRdb copy is restricted to in-frame clones and leaves out a portion. Of about 180,000 clones listed, 85% to 90% are singletons. The source is an adult in good health. The input for sequencing was peripheral blood, taken on day 0 of AZD1222 vaccination. V gene TRBV6-2 or TRBV6-3 combines with J gene TRBJ2-7; D remains unclear. CDR3 in DNA: TGTGCCAGCAGTTACGAGGTCTCCTACGAGCAGTACTTC. This translates into CASSYEVSYEQYF.